Following are 15 T cell receptor beta chains from one sample sequenced in a study of blood T cell repertoires in COVID-19. The protocol was immunoSEQ multiplex PCR, while the TCRdb copy is restricted to in-frame clones and leaves out a portion. The table has roughly 350,000 clones, around 90% seen once. Sequencing input: peripheral blood. Receptors were obtained from a woman aged 18 to 35 who had recovered from COVID-19.

The genes are TRBV5-1 and TRBJ1-2; TRBD1 aligns across 10 bases. Germline CDR1 is SGHRS and CDR2 is YFSETQ. CDR3 length: 14 amino acids. Unmatched junction bases numbered 6, after V lost 4 bases and J lost 6 bases. The CDR3, as DNA: TGCGCCAGCAGCGAAATGACAGGGGGCGATGGCTACACCTTC. Translated: CASSEMTGGDGYTF.

In its sample, this clone was seen a few times. This sample also contains other DNA sequences that code for the same CDR3. The chain recombines TRBV18 with TRBJ2-5; possibly TRBD2 for D (5 bases). The CDR3 runs to 13 residues. Between the trimmed V and J ends, which lost 2 bases and 5 bases, there was a span of 9 bases. Germline V lookup: CDR1 KGHSH, CDR2 LQKENI. CDR3 amino acids: CASSPAGRETQYF. CDR3 nucleotides: TGTGCCAGCTCACCAGCGGGCAGGGAGACCCAGTACTTC.

The chain recombines TRBV6-5 with TRBJ2-1; the D gene is possibly TRBD2 (5 bases). V was trimmed by 6 bases and J by 5 bases, leaving 11 bases between them. Germline loops: CDR1 MNHEY, CDR2 SVGAGI. The CDR3 contains 13 residues. The CDR3 loop reads CASRPGINNEQFF. The CDR3 DNA follows: TGTGCCAGCAGACCGGGAATAAACAATGAGCAGTTCTTC.

The genes are TRBV29-1 and TRBJ1-5; 7 bases agree with TRBD1. This CDR3 region has 13 residues. Germline-derived CDR1 and CDR2 are SQVTM and ANQGSEA. V was pared by 6 bases and J by 5 bases, with 7 bases of the junction left unmatched. The CDR3 coding sequence is TGCAGCGTGGTATGGGACAGCTATCAGCCCCAGCATTTT. Its translation is CSVVWDSYQPQHF.

The V gene is TRBV5-6, the J gene TRBJ1-6, with TRBD1 matching 10 bases. The germline gives CDR1 SGHDT, CDR2 YYEEEE. This CDR3 is built from 15 residues. V was pared by 4 bases and J by 8 bases, with 6 bases of the junction left unmatched. The CDR3 spells CASSKDRGIDSPLHF. CDR3 coding DNA: TGTGCCAGCAGCAAGGACAGGGGGATCGATTCACCCCTCCACTTT.

The V call is TRBV27, the J call TRBJ2-7; TRBD1 aligns across 8 bases. CDR3 size: 13 residues. Per the germline V gene, CDR1 is MNHEY and CDR2 is SMNVEV (reference sequence). V lost 3 bases and J lost 3; bases outside the gene matches: 1. CDR3: CASSFGQGYEQYV. DNA for the CDR3: TGTGCCAGCAGTTTTGGACAGGGCTACGAGCAGTACGTC.

The J gene is TRBJ2-3, the V gene TRBV7-2, with D possibly being TRBD1 (6 bases). Germline V gives CDR1 SGHTA, CDR2 FQGNSA. V was clipped by 5 bases and J by 7 bases, with 16 bases between them. The CDR3 is 14 amino acids. CDR3 region: CASSPRGSVNTQYF. CDR3 coding DNA: TGTGCCAGCAGCCCCAGGGGTAGCGTGAATACGCAGTATTTT.

This clone was counted a single time. Distinct nucleotide sequences in the sample also encode this CDR3. The chain joins TRBV20-1 to TRBJ2-3; D uncertain. The germline V and J ends were trimmed by 4 bases and 6 bases, with 8 bases remaining between them. The CDR3 extends over 11 amino acids. Germline CDR1 DFQATT, CDR2 SNEGSKA (reference sequence). The CDR3, as DNA: TGCAGTGCTACTCGAGTGGATACGCAGTATTTT. Its protein product is CSATRVDTQYF.

V is TRBV9 and J is TRBJ2-6; D call uncertain. The CDR3 is made up of 16 amino acids. V dropped 0 bases and J dropped 0 bases, with 7 bases sitting between them. Germline CDR1 reads SGDLS; CDR2 reads YYNGEE. CDR3 sequence (DNA): TGTGCCAGCAGCGTAGTAGCTGGCTCTGGGGCCAACGTCCTGACTTTC. It translates to CASSVVAGSGANVLTF. The complete variable domain, with remaining parts taken from reference TRBV9 and TRBJ2-6, reads DSGVTQTPKHLITATGQRVTLRCSPRSGDLSVYWYQQSLDQGLQFLIQYYNGEERAKGNILERFSAQQFPDLHSELNLSSLELGDSALYFCASSVVAGSGANVLTFGAGSRLTVL.

V usage is TRBV25-1 and J usage is TRBJ1-3; TRBD1 aligns across 7 bases. Germline V lookup: CDR1 MGHDK, CDR2 SYGVNS. The CDR3 has 18 amino acids. Trimming cost V 4 bases and J 0 bases; bases outside gene matches: 12. The CDR3 region has the DNA TGTGCCAGCAGTGGCCTCCGGGACAGCAGTCTCTCTGGAAACACCATATATTTT. Amino acid sequence: CASSGLRDSSLSGNTIYF.

The sample holds one count of this clone. The chain carries TRBV9 and TRBJ1-1; TRBD1 might be the D (6 bases). The ends were cut back, 2 bases at V and 3 bases at J, with 14 bases in the middle. This CDR3 spans 15 amino acids. From germline, CDR1 is SGDLS and CDR2 YYNGEE. CDR3 in DNA: TGTGCCAGCAGCGTCTCACAGGGCACGGACACTGAAGCTTTCTTT. This sequence encodes CASSVSQGTDTEAFF.

CDR3 sequence reads: CASSFRVSPALGGTSLGRDTQYF. CDR3 nucleotide sequence: TGTGCCAGTAGTTTCCGAGTCTCACCGGCGTTGGGGGGGACTAGCCTTGGACGGGATACGCAGTATTTT. The rearrangement joins TRBV19 to TRBJ2-3, with 9 bases identical to TRBD2. Germline CDR1 reads LNHDA; CDR2 reads SQIVND (reference sequence). The CDR3 length is 23 residues. Trimming cost V 5 bases and J 6 bases; bases outside gene matches: 33.

The V call is TRBV5-8, the J call TRBJ1-3, with 9 bases identical to TRBD1. The CDR3 has 15 residues. V shed 4 bases, J shed 2 bases, and the junction held 4 bases outside the gene matches. Germline V gene data show CDR1 as SGHTS and CDR2 as YDEGEE. Here the CDR3 DNA reads TGTGCCAGCAGCCTAGGGACAGGGACTGGAAACACCATATATTTT. Protein: CASSLGTGTGNTIYF.

The chain links TRBV6-5 to TRBJ2-3, with 7 bases fitting TRBD2. Trimming removed 8 bases from V and 3 bases from J; junction bases left unmatched: 8. The germline CDR1 and CDR2 sequences are MNHEY and SVGAGI. The CDR3 totals 14 residues. The CDR3 is CASLREGWTDTQYF. The CDR3 bases are TGTGCCAGCCTAAGGGAGGGCTGGACAGATACGCAGTATTTT.

The rearrangement links TRBV3-1 (or the pseudogene TRBV3-2) to TRBJ1-2, with D possibly being TRBD1 (5 bases). The CDR3 consists of 14 residues. Deletions cut 1 base from V and 10 bases from J, with 16 bases between. CDR1 is LGHDT and CDR2 is YNNKEL in the germline V gene (reference sequence). CDR3: CASSQVSFGGDYTF. For the CDR3, the DNA is TGTGCCAGCAGCCAAGTTAGTTTCGGAGGGGACTACACCTTC.